The T cell receptor beta chain described here comes from a study of STAT5B mutations in CD4+ large granular lymphocyte leukemia. General observations from the study: Main leukemic clonotypes were patient-specific, but roughly 26% appeared at low frequency elsewhere. Compared with healthy controls (2/35), patient top clones favored TRBV06 (8/27). Without HLA matching, higher CD4+ than CD8+ T-LGLL clonality could reflect small sample size.

This CDR3 comprises 11 residues. Trimming stripped 0 bases from V and 3 bases from J, with 0 bases between. Germline CDR1 and CDR2: SGDLS and YYNGEE. Points on this clone: What it binds is not known.

This was a survey-level run. Some clones are missing from TCRdb's copy, which holds only in-frame ones; the method was immunoSEQ multiplex PCR. The sample has roughly 36,000 clones, around 88% seen once. This TCR was sampled from a human donor in good health. The J gene is TRBJ2-5, the V gene TRBV9; no clear D gene. Sample: CD4+ T cells from blood buffy coats. The CDR3 spells CASSVEETQYF. Here the CDR3 DNA reads TGTGCCAGCAGCGTAGAAGAGACCCAGTACTTC. Full variable domain (outside the CDR3, taken from reference TRBV9 and TRBJ2-5): DSGVTQTPKHLITATGQRVTLRCSPRSGDLSVYWYQQSLDQGLQFLIQYYNGEERAKGNILERFSAQQFPDLHSELNLSSLELGDSALYFCASSVEETQYFGPGTRLLVL.